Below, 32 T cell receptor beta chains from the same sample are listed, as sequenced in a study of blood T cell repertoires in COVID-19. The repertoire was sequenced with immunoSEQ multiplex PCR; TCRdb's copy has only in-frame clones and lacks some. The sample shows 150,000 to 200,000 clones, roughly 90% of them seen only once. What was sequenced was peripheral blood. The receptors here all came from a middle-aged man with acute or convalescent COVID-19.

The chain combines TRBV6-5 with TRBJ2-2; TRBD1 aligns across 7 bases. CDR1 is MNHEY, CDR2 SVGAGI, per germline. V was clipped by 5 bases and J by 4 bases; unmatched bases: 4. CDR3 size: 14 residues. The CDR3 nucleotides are TGTGCCAGCAGTAGACAGGGTAGCACCGGGGAGCTGTTTTTT. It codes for CASSRQGSTGELFF.

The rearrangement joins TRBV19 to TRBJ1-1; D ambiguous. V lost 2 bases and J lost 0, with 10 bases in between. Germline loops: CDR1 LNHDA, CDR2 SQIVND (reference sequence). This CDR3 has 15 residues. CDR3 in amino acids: CASSIRKNLNTEAFF. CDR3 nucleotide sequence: TGTGCCAGTAGTATACGTAAGAACTTGAACACTGAAGCTTTCTTT. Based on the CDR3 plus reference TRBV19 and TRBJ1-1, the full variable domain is DGGITQSPKYLFRKEGQNVTLSCEQNLNHDAMYWYRQDPGQGLRLIYYSQIVNDFQKGDIAEGYSVSREKKESFPLTVTSAQKNPTAFYLCASSIRKNLNTEAFFGQGTRLTVV.

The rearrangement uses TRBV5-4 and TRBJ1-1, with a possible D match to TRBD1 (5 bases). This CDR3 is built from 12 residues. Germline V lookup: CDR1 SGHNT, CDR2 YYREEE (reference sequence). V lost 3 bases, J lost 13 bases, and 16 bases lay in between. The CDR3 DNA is TGTGCCAGCAGCTCAGGGCTGGGTATGGATTTCTTT. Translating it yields CASSSGLGMDFF.

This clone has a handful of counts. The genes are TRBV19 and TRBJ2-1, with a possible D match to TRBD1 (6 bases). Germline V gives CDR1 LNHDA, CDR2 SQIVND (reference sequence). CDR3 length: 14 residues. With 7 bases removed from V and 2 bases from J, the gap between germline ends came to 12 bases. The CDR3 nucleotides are TGTGCCAGTACCGAGAGGGGGACCTACAATGAGCAGTTCTTC. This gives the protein CASTERGTYNEQFF.

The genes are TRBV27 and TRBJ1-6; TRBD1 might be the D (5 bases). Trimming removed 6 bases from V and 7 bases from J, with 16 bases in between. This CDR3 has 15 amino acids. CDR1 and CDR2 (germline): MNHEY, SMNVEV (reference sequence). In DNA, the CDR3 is TGTGCCAGCAGCATCATCCAGGGATTGAATTCACCCCTCCACTTT. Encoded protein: CASSIIQGLNSPLHF.

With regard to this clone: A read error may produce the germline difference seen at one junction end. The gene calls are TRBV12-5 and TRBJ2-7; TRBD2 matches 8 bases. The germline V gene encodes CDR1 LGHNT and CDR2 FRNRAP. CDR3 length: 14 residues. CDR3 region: CASGLAGGAGEQYF. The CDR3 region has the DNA TGTGCTAGTGGGTTGGCCGGGGGGGCGGGCGAGCAGTACTTC. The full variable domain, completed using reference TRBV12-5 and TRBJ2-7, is DARVTQTPRHKVTEMGQEVTMRCQPILGHNTVFWYRQTMMQGLELLAYFRNRAPLDDSGMPKDRFSAEMPDATLATLKIQPSEPRDSAVYFCASGLAGGAGEQYFGPGTRLTVT.

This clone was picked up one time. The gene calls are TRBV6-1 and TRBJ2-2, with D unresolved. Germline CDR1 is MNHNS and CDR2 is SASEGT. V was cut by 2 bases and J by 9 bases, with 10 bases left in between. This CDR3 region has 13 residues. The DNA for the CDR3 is TGTGCCAGCAGTGAACTGAGCGTCCGGGAGCTGTTTTTT. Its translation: CASSELSVRELFF.

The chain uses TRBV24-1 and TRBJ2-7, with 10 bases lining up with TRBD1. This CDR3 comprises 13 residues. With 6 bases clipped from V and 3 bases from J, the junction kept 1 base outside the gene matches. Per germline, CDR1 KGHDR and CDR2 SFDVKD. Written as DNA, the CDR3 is TGTGCCACCAGTAGGACAGGGGGCTACGAGCAGTACTTC. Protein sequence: CATSRTGGYEQYF.

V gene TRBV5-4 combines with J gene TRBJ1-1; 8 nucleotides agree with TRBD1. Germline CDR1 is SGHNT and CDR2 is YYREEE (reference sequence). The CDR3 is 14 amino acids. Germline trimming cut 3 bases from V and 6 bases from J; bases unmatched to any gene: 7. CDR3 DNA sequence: TGTGCCAGCAGCTGGGCAGGGGGCGGGTCTGAAGCTTTCTTT. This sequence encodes CASSWAGGGSEAFF. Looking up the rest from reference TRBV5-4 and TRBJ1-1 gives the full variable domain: ETGVTQSPTHLIKTRGQQVTLRCSSQSGHNTVSWYQQALGQGPQFIFQYYREEENGRGNFPPRFSGLQFPNYSSELNVNALELDDSALYLCASSWAGGGSEAFFGQGTRLTVV.

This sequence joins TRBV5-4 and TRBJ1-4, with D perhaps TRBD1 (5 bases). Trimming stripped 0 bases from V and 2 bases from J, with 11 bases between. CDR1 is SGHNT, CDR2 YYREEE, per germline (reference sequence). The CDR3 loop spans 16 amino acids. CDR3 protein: CASSLDPGRTNEKLFF. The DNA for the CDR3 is TGTGCCAGCAGCTTGGATCCAGGGAGGACTAATGAAAAACTGTTTTTT.

The CDR3 region is CASSAPRGGINEKLFF. The CDR3 DNA follows: TGTGCCAGCAGTGCTCCGCGGGGGGGGATTAATGAAAAACTGTTTTTT. The V and J genes are TRBV6-1 and TRBJ1-4; D might be TRBD1 (5 bases). V lost 4 bases and J 4 bases, leaving 16 bases between the germline ends. Germline lookup yields CDR1 MNHNS and CDR2 SASEGT. The CDR3 covers 16 residues.

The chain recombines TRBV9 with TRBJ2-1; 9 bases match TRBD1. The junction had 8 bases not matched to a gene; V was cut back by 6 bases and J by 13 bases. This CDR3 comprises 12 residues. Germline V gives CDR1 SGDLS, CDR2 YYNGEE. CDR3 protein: CASTPGQGPQFF. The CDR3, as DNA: TGTGCCAGCACACCGGGACAGGGTCCCCAGTTCTTC.

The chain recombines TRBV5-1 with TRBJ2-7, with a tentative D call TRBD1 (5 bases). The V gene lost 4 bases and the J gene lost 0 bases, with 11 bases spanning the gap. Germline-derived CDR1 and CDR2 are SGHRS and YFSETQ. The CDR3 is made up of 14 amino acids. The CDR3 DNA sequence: TGCGCCAGCAGCGCCGACAGTAACTCCTACGAGCAGTACTTC. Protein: CASSADSNSYEQYF.

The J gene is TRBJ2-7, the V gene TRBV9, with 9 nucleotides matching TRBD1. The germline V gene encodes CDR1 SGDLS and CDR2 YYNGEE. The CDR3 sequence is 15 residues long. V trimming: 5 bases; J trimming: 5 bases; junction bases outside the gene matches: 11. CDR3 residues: CASSPATGGIDEQYF. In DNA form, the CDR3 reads TGTGCCAGCAGTCCAGCGACAGGGGGAATCGACGAGCAGTACTTC.

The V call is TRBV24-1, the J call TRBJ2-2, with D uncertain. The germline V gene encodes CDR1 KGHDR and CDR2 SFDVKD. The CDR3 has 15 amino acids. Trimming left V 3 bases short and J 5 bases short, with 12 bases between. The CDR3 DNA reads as TGTGCCACCAGTGATACATTATCGGGTACCGGGGAGCTGTTTTTT. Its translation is CATSDTLSGTGELFF.

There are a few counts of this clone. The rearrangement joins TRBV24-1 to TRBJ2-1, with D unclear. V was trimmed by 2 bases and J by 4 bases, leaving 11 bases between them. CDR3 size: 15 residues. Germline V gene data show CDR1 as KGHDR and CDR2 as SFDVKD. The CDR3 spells CATSDSDTPYNEQFF. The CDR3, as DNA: TGTGCCACCAGTGATTCCGACACACCATACAATGAGCAGTTCTTC.

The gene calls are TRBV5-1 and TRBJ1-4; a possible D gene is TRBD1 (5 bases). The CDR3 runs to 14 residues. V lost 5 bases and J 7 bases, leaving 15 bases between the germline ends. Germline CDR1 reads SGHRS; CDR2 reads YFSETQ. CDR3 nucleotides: TGCGCCAGCAGTTTAGGCGCCGGGGGTGAAAAACTGTTTTTT. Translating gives CASSLGAGGEKLFF.

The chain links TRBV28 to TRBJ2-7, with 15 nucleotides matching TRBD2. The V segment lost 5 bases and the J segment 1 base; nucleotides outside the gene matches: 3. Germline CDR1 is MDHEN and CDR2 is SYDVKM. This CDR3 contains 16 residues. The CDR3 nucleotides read TGTGCCAGCAGTCAGGGACTAGCGGGGGGTTCCTACGAGCAGTACTTC. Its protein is CASSQGLAGGSYEQYF.

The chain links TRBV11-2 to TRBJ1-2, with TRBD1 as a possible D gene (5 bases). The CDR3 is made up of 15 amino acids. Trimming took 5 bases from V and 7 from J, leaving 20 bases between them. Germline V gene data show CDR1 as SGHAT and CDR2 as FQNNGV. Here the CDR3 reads CASSPASSRGSGYTF. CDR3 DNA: TGTGCCAGCAGCCCAGCTTCAAGTAGGGGCAGTGGCTACACCTTC.

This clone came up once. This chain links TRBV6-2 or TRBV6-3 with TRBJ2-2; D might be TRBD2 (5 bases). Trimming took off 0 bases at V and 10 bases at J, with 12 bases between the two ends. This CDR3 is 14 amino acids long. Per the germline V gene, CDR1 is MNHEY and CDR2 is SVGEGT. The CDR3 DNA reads TGTGCCAGCAGTTACTCGGAGGTTGTGGAGGAGCTGTTTTTT. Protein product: CASSYSEVVEELFF.

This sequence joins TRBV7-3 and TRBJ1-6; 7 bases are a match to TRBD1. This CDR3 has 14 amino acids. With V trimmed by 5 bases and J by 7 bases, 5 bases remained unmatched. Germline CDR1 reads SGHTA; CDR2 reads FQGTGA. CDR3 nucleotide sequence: TGTGCCAGCAGCCGGACAGGACAGAATTCACCCCTCCACTTT. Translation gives CASSRTGQNSPLHF.

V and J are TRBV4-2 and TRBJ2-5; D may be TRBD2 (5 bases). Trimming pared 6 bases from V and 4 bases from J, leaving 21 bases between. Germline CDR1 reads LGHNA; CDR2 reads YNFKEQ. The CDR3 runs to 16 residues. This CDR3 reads CASSRRSLEAGETQYF. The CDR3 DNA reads TGTGCCAGCAGTCGTCGCTCACTAGAAGCAGGAGAGACCCAGTACTTC.

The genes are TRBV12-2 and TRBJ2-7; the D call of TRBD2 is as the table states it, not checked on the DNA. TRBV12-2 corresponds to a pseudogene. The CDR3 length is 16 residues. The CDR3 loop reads CASRLPPSGGKYEQYF. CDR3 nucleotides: TGTGCAAGTCGCTTACCACCTAGCGGGGGGAAGTACGAGCAGTACTTC.

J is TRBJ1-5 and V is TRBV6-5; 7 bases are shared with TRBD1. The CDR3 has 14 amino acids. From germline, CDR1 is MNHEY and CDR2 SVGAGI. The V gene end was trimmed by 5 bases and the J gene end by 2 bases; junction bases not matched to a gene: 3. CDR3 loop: CASSPGQGNQPQHF. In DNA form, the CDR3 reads TGTGCCAGCAGTCCCGGACAGGGCAATCAGCCCCAGCATTTT.

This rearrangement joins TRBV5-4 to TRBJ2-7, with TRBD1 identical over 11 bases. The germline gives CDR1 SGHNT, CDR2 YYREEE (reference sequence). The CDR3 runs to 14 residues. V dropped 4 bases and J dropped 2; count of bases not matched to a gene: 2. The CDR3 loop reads CASSRDRGTYEQYF. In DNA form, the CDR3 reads TGTGCCAGCAGCCGGGACAGGGGGACCTACGAGCAGTACTTC. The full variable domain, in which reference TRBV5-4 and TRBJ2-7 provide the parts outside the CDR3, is ETGVTQSPTHLIKTRGQQVTLRCSSQSGHNTVSWYQQALGQGPQFIFQYYREEENGRGNFPPRFSGLQFPNYSSELNVNALELDDSALYLCASSRDRGTYEQYFGPGTRLTVT.

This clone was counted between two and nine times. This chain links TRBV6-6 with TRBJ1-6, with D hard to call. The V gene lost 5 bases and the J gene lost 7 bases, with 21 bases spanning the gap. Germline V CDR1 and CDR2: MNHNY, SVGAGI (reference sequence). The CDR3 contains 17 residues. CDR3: CASSPPPGPEVNSPLHF. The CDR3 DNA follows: TGTGCCAGCAGTCCCCCCCCGGGCCCGGAGGTGAATTCACCCCTCCACTTT.

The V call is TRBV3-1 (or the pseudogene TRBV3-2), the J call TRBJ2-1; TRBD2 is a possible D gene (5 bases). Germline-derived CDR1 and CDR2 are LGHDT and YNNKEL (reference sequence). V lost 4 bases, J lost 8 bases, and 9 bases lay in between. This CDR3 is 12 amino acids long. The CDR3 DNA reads TGTGCCAGCAGCCTGGACGGGGATGAGCAGTTCTTC. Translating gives CASSLDGDEQFF.

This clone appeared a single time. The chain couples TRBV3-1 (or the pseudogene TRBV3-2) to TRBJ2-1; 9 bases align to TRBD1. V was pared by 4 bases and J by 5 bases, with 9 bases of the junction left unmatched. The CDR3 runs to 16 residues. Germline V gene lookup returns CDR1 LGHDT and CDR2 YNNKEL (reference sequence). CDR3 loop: CASSRGGGQGDNEQFF. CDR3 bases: TGTGCCAGCAGCCGAGGGGGGGGACAGGGAGACAATGAGCAGTTCTTC.

The DNA for the CDR3 is TGTGCCAGCAGTTGGCAGGCCTACGAGCAGTACTTC. This gives the protein CASSWQAYEQYF. The genes are TRBV12-3 or TRBV12-4 and TRBJ2-7; D is ambiguous. Trimming pared 4 bases from V and 2 bases from J, leaving 6 bases between. This CDR3 spans 12 amino acids.

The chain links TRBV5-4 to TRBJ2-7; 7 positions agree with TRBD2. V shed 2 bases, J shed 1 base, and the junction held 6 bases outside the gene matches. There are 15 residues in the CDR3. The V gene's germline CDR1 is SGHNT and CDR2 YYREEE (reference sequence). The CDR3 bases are TGTGCCAGCAGCTTTGGGGGGGGTAGGTCCTACGAGCAGTACTTC. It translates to CASSFGGGRSYEQYF.

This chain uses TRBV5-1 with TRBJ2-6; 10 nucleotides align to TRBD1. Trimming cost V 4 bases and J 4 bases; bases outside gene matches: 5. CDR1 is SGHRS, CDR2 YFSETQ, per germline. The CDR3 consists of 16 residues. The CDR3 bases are TGCGCCAGCAGCGCCGGGACAGGGGCAGGGGCCAACGTCCTGACTTTC. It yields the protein CASSAGTGAGANVLTF.

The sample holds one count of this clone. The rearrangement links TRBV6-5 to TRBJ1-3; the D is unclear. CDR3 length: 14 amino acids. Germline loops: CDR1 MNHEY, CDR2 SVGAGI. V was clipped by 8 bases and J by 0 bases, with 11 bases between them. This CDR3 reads CASGGTSSGNTIYF. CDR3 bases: TGTGCCAGCGGCGGAACCAGCTCTGGAAACACCATATATTTT.